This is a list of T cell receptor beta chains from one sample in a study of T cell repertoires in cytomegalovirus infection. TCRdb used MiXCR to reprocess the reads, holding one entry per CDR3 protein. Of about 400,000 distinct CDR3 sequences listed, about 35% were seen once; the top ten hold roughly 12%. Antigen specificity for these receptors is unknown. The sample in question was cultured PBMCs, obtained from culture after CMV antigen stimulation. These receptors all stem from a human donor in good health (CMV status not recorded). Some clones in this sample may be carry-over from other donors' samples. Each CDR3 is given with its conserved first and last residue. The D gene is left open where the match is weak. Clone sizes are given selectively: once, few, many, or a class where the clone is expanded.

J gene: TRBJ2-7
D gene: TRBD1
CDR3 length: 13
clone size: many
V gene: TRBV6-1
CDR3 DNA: TGTGCCAGCGAGGGGACAGGGGGCTACGAGCAGTACTTC
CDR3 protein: CASEGTGGYEQYF

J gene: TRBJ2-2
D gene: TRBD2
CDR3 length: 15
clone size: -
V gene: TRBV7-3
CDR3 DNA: TGTGCCAGCAGCTTATCACCGGGAGGGCCCGGGGAGCTGTTTTTT
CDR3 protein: CASSLSPGGPGELFF

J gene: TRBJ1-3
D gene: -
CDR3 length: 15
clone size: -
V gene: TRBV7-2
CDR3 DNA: TGTGCCAGCAGCTCCGTATGGGGGCGGGGAAACACCATATATTTT
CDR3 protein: CASSSVWGRGNTIYF

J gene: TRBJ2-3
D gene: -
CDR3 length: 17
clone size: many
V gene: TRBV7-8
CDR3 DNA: TGTGCCAGCAGCTTAGGGGCGGTTAGCGGACGGACAGATACGCAGTATTTT
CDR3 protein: CASSLGAVSGRTDTQYF

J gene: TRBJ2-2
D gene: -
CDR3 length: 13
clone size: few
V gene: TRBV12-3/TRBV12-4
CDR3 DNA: TGTGCCAGCAGCAAGTTCTCCACCGGGGAGCTGTTTTTT
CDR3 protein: CASSKFSTGELFF

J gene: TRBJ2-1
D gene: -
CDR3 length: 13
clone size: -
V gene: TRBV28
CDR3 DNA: TGTGCCAGCAGTTTGAGTTCAGGGGTTGAGCAGTTCTTC
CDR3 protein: CASSLSSGVEQFF

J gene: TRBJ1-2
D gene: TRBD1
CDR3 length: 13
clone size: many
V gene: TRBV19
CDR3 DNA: TGTGCCAGTCGCGACAGGGGATTGTATGGCTACACCTTC
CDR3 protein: CASRDRGLYGYTF

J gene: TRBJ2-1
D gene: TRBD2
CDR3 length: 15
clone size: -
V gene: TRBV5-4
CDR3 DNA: TGTGCCAGCAGCTTGGGTAGCGGGAGTTGGTATGAGCAGTTCTTC
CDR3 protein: CASSLGSGSWYEQFF

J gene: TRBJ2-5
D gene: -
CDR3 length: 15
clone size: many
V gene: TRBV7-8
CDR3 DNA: TGTGCCAGCAACATAGGGGGGGAGGGGAAGAGACCCCAGTACTTC
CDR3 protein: CASNIGGEGKRPQYF

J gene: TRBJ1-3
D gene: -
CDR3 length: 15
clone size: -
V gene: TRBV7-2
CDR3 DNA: TGTGCCAGCAGCTCGCGACGGGGCTCTGGAAACACCATATATTTT
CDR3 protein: CASSSRRGSGNTIYF

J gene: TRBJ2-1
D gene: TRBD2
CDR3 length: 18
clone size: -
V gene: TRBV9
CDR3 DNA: TGTGCCAGCAGCGTCGGGACTAGCGGGCATCACTACTACAATGAGCAGTTCTTC
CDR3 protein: CASSVGTSGHHYYNEQFF

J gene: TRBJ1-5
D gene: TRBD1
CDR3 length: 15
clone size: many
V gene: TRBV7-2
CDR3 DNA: TGTGCCAGCAGCCCGAGTACCACAGGGGAGCAGCCCCAGCATTTT
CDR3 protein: CASSPSTTGEQPQHF

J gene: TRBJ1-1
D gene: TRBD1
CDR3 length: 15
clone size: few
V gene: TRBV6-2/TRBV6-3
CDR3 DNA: TGTGCCAGCAGTTCCCACAGGGACAGGAACACTGAAGCTTTCTTT
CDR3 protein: CASSSHRDRNTEAFF

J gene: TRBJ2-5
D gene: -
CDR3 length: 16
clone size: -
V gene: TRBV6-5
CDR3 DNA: TGTGCCAGCAGTTACTCGAAACAGGGGGGGTGGGAGACCCAGTACTTC
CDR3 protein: CASSYSKQGGWETQYF

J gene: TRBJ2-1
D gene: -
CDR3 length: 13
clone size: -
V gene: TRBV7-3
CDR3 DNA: TGTGCCAGCAGCGAATCTATCAAAGATGAGCAGTTCTTC
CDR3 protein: CASSESIKDEQFF

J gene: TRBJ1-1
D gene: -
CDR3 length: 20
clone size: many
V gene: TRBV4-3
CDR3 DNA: TGCGCCAGCAGCCAAGACCGAGGGGTGCCCGACCACTTTATGAACACTGAAGCTTTCTTT
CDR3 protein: CASSQDRGVPDHFMNTEAFF

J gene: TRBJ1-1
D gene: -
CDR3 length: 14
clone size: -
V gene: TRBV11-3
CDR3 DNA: TGTGCCAGCAGCTTAGTCCCGGTGAACACTGAAGCTTTCTTT
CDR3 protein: CASSLVPVNTEAFF

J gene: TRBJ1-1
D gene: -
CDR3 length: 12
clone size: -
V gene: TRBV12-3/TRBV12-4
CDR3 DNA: TGTGCCAGCAGTTTTGGCAGGGTACAAGCTTTCTTT
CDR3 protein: CASSFGRVQAFF